The 27 T cell receptor beta chains below come from one sample, sequenced in a study of shared clonotypes between healthy human individuals. Libraries were prepared by immunoSEQ multiplex PCR; TCRdb keeps only in-frame clonotypes and omits some of them. The table records some 2 million clones, about 95% of them present only once. The sequenced sample was naive CD4+ T cells sorted from blood. Regarding subset: CD45RA+ positively selected. The origin of the receptors is a man aged 18 to 30 in good health.

CDR3 loop: CALEVGVNTEAFF. For the CDR3, the DNA is TGTGCCCTGGAGGTGGGGGTGAACACTGAAGCTTTCTTT. The chain joins TRBV30 to TRBJ1-1; D is perhaps TRBD1 (5 bases). CDR3 length: 13 residues. V was clipped by 8 bases and J by 0 bases, with 13 bases between them. CDR1 GTSNPN and CDR2 SVGIG come from the germline V gene (reference sequence).

As regards this clone: The same CDR3 can be traced to other DNA sequences in this sample. The chain links TRBV9 to TRBJ2-2; D is ambiguous. Trimming left V 0 bases short and J 1 base short, with 10 bases between. The germline gives CDR1 SGDLS, CDR2 YYNGEE. This CDR3 spans 16 amino acids. CDR3 nucleotides: TGTGCCAGCAGCGTAGGAGCAGGTGTGAACACCGGGGAGCTGTTTTTT. Translation gives CASSVGAGVNTGELFF.

The chain employs TRBV19 and TRBJ2-3, with TRBD1 matching over 7 bases. This CDR3 is 14 amino acids long. Trimming removed 3 bases from V and 0 bases from J; junction bases left unmatched: 0. Germline V gene lookup returns CDR1 LNHDA and CDR2 SQIVND (reference sequence). The DNA of the CDR3 is TGTGCCAGTAGTATGGACAGGAGCACAGATACGCAGTATTTT. Translating gives CASSMDRSTDTQYF.

The rearrangement links TRBV18 to TRBJ2-7; 14 bases align to TRBD2. Germline loops: CDR1 KGHSH, CDR2 LQKENI. V trimming: 2 bases; J trimming: 4 bases; junction bases outside the gene matches: 7. The CDR3 covers 17 residues. The CDR3 nucleotides are TGTGCCAGCTCACCAAGAGGACTAGCGGGGGGTGAGTACGAGCAGTACTTC. Amino acids: CASSPRGLAGGEYEQYF.

This chain links TRBV6-5 with TRBJ1-1; D uncertain. V was cut by 5 bases and J by 8 bases, with 15 bases left in between. Germline-derived CDR1 and CDR2 are MNHEY and SVGAGI. This CDR3 region has 13 residues. This chain's CDR3 is CASSPRQDLEAFF. CDR3 bases: TGTGCCAGCAGTCCGAGGCAGGACCTCGAAGCTTTCTTT.

The chain combines TRBV2 with TRBJ2-1; D is unclear. CDR1 SNHLY and CDR2 FYNNEI come from the germline V gene. The CDR3 length is 13 residues. V was pared by 6 bases and J by 2 bases, with 8 bases between. The CDR3, as DNA: TGTGCCAGCAGCGCCTTAACCTACAATGAGCAGTTCTTC. It is translated as CASSALTYNEQFF.

The genes are TRBV5-1 and TRBJ2-1; the match to TRBD2 covers 10 bases. Losses at the gene ends were 4 bases for V and 3 bases for J; bases not matched to a gene: 10. Germline V CDR1 and CDR2: SGHRS, YFSETQ. This CDR3 has 17 residues. CDR3 DNA: TGCGCCAGCAGCATTACAGCGGGAGGGTCTTTCTACAATGAGCAGTTCTTC. Protein product: CASSITAGGSFYNEQFF.

The chain carries TRBV2 and TRBJ2-7; TRBD2 aligns across 7 bases. V was pared by 8 bases and J by 2 bases, with 9 bases of the junction left unmatched. There are 14 residues in the CDR3. Per the germline V gene, CDR1 is SNHLY and CDR2 is FYNNEI. The CDR3 is CASLPSGVAYEQYF. CDR3 in DNA: TGTGCCAGCCTGCCCAGCGGGGTTGCCTACGAGCAGTACTTC.

The chain has TRBV19 and TRBJ1-1; the D is unclear. Germline lookup yields CDR1 LNHDA and CDR2 SQIVND (reference sequence). CDR3 length equals 14 residues. Trimming removed 6 bases at V and 1 base at J, with 12 bases between. This CDR3 is CASRGLLGNTEAFF. For the CDR3, the DNA is TGTGCCAGTAGGGGTTTGTTAGGGAACACTGAAGCTTTCTTT.

The V gene is TRBV10-3, the J gene TRBJ2-5; the match to TRBD2 covers 9 bases. Trimming removed 3 bases from V and 3 bases from J; junction bases left unmatched: 5. Germline CDR1 reads ENHRY; CDR2 reads SYGVKD. This CDR3 contains 15 residues. The CDR3 nucleotides are TGTGCCATCAGTGAATGGCTAGCGGGGAAAGAGACCCAGTACTTC. Its protein is CAISEWLAGKETQYF.

The V and J genes are TRBV4-3 and TRBJ2-1; 7 bases map to TRBD2. Germline loops: CDR1 LGHNA, CDR2 YSLEER. After removal of 1 base from V and 0 bases from J, the junction contained 3 bases not matched to a gene. The CDR3 length is 16 residues. CDR3 protein: CASSQGPSGSYNEQFF. Here the CDR3 DNA reads TGCGCCAGCAGCCAAGGCCCTAGCGGCTCCTACAATGAGCAGTTCTTC.

The chain combines TRBV6-6 with TRBJ1-4; 8 nucleotides agree with TRBD1. Germline V gene sequence: CDR1 MNHNY, CDR2 SVGAGI (reference sequence). V was pared by 4 bases and J by 6 bases, with 7 bases of the junction left unmatched. The CDR3 spans 15 residues. The CDR3 loop reads CASSSGQGLDEKLFF. CDR3 nucleotides: TGTGCCAGCAGTTCCGGACAGGGCTTGGATGAAAAACTGTTTTTT.

V usage is TRBV30 and J usage is TRBJ1-1; a weak D match, TRBD1 (6 bases). Trimming took 0 bases from V and 3 from J, leaving 14 bases between them. The CDR3 runs 15 residues. Germline assignment: CDR1 GTSNPN and CDR2 SVGIG (reference sequence). The CDR3 sequence is CAWSVPGGPDTEAFF. Here the CDR3 DNA reads TGTGCCTGGAGTGTACCGGGGGGCCCGGACACTGAAGCTTTCTTT.

This chain links TRBV2 with TRBJ2-7; 10 nucleotides line up with TRBD1. In germline, CDR1 is SNHLY, CDR2 FYNNEI. CDR3 size: 15 residues. V shed 5 bases and J 3 bases; nucleotides not matched to a gene: 7. CDR3 in DNA: TGTGCCAGCAGTCTTGAGACAGGGGGCTTCTACGAGCAGTACTTC. Its protein product is CASSLETGGFYEQYF.

This clone was observed once. The chain joins TRBV28 to TRBJ1-2; 8 bases align to TRBD1. The CDR3 covers 15 residues. V lost 6 bases and J lost 3; bases outside the gene matches: 9. In germline, CDR1 is MDHEN, CDR2 SYDVKM. Here the CDR3 reads CASSRGQELYYGYTF. The CDR3 region has the DNA TGTGCCAGCAGCCGGGGACAGGAGTTGTACTATGGCTACACCTTC.

The chain recombines TRBV7-2 with TRBJ2-2, with 11 bases aligning to TRBD2. The V and J ends lost 5 bases and 6 bases, in that order; junction bases with no gene match: 8. Germline V lookup: CDR1 SGHTA, CDR2 FQGNSA. The CDR3 has 16 residues. The CDR3 sequence is CASSRRLAGGPGELFF. The CDR3 nucleotides are TGTGCCAGCAGCCGCCGGCTAGCGGGGGGACCCGGGGAGCTGTTTTTT.

The chain employs TRBV10-3 and TRBJ2-1, with TRBD2 matching 7 bases. CDR1 is ENHRY and CDR2 is SYGVKD in the germline V gene. The CDR3 is made up of 10 amino acids. Trimming removed 9 bases from V and 12 bases from J; junction bases left unmatched: 5. The CDR3 DNA follows: TGTGCCATGGGGGGGAGTGGGCAGTTCTTC. Translation: CAMGGSGQFF.

V is TRBV6-6 and J is TRBJ1-5, with D perhaps matching TRBD1 (6 bases). Trimming removed 2 bases from V and 6 bases from J, with 14 bases in between. This CDR3 is built from 15 residues. CDR1 and CDR2 from the germline V gene are MNHNY and SVGAGI (reference sequence). The CDR3 DNA follows: TGTGCCAGCAGTTACGGGCAGGGGCGAGGTCAGCCCCAGCATTTT. This codes for CASSYGQGRGQPQHF.

The chain links TRBV10-3 to TRBJ1-1, with TRBD1 matching 7 bases. Per germline, CDR1 ENHRY and CDR2 SYGVKD. Trimming cost V 6 bases and J 3 bases; bases outside gene matches: 13. There are 16 residues in the CDR3. The CDR3 spells CAIRTDRLAPYTEAFF. The DNA of the CDR3 is TGTGCCATCAGGACGGACAGGCTTGCTCCTTACACTGAAGCTTTCTTT.

This clone turned up a few times. V usage is TRBV5-1 and J usage is TRBJ2-3, with 8 bases lining up with TRBD1. V was clipped by 4 bases and J by 0 bases; unmatched bases: 4. The CDR3 extends over 15 amino acids. Germline loops: CDR1 SGHRS, CDR2 YFSETQ. CDR3 protein: CASSMDRVSTDTQYF. As DNA, the CDR3 is TGCGCCAGCAGCATGGACAGGGTTAGCACAGATACGCAGTATTTT.

This clone was counted once. The chain combines TRBV19 with TRBJ1-1; D is unresolved. Trimming took 5 bases from V and 4 from J, leaving 14 bases between them. Per the germline V gene, CDR1 is LNHDA and CDR2 is SQIVND (reference sequence). This CDR3 is 14 amino acids long. The CDR3 sequence: CASSLGPATTEAFF. The CDR3 region has the DNA TGTGCCAGTAGTCTAGGACCGGCGACCACTGAAGCTTTCTTT.

The genes are TRBV5-8 and TRBJ2-1, with 13 bases that match TRBD2. The germline gives CDR1 SGHTS, CDR2 YDEGEE. CDR3 size: 16 residues. The V segment lost 5 bases and the J segment 8 bases; nucleotides outside the gene matches: 10. Written as DNA, the CDR3 is TGTGCCAGCAGAGCGGACGGGACTAGCGGGAAGTATGAGCAGTTCTTC. Protein sequence: CASRADGTSGKYEQFF.

The rearrangement joins TRBV6-5 to TRBJ1-1; D uncertain. CDR3 length: 11 residues. Looked up from germline, CDR1 is MNHEY and CDR2 is SVGAGI. V lost 6 bases, J lost 7 bases, and 9 bases lay in between. Here the CDR3 DNA reads TGTGCCAGCAGAAAAGGAAGTGAAGCTTTCTTT. Translation gives CASRKGSEAFF.

CDR3 DNA: TGTGCCAGCAGCGCGCTGAGCCCTCCCCAGCATTTT. It translates to CASSALSPPQHF. V and J are TRBV2 and TRBJ1-5; D not certain. Germline CDR1 and CDR2: SNHLY and FYNNEI. V dropped 6 bases and J dropped 10 bases, with 13 bases sitting between them. The CDR3 sequence is 12 residues long.

The V gene is TRBV6-1, the J gene TRBJ2-3; TRBD2 matches at 11 bases. CDR3 length: 16 amino acids. Germline values: CDR1 MNHNS, CDR2 SASEGT. Losses at the gene ends were 4 bases for V and 6 bases for J; bases not matched to a gene: 9. The CDR3 region has the DNA TGTGCCAGCAGTGGGGCTAGCGGGGGGCTAGGTGATACGCAGTATTTT. Residues: CASSGASGGLGDTQYF.

This sequence joins TRBV6-6 and TRBJ1-2; D remains ambiguous. Trimming stripped 4 bases from V and 8 bases from J, with 11 bases between. The CDR3 consists of 12 residues. The germline gives CDR1 MNHNY, CDR2 SVGAGI (reference sequence). In nucleotides, the CDR3 is TGTGCCAGCAGTTCCCCAGTTGAGGGCTACACCTTC. It yields the protein CASSSPVEGYTF.

As concerns this clone: Other DNA sequences of this sample code for an identical CDR3. The chain couples TRBV9 to TRBJ2-7; 7 nucleotides line up with TRBD1. The CDR3 runs to 14 residues. V trimming: 2 bases; J trimming: 0 bases; junction bases outside the gene matches: 2. Germline lookup yields CDR1 SGDLS and CDR2 YYNGEE. In DNA form, the CDR3 reads TGTGCCAGCAGCGTGGGACAGTCCTCCTACGAGCAGTACTTC. As protein: CASSVGQSSYEQYF.